Shown below are 4 T cell receptor beta chains from a single sample sequenced in a study of cytotoxic CD8 clonotypes in ibrutinib-treated CLL. Only in-frame clones appear in the TCRdb table, and some are missing; sequencing was by immunoSEQ multiplex PCR. Seen here are 13,000 to 15,000 clones, around 68% observed once, and the top ten hold around 5.4%. Material: PBMCs, obtained before ibrutinib treatment. These receptor sequences come from a human donor with chronic lymphocytic leukemia.

This clone was recorded once. The chain recombines TRBV4-1 with TRBJ2-1, with TRBD2 matching over 8 bases. The germline gives CDR1 MGHRA, CDR2 YSYEKL. The CDR3 spans 16 residues. The trim removed 0 bases at V and 7 bases at J, leaving 8 bases unmatched. The CDR3 region has the DNA TGCGCCAGCAGCCAAGATGGGGGGACTAGGGCAAATGAGCAGTTCTTC. It codes for CASSQDGGTRANEQFF.

J is TRBJ2-5 and V is TRBV4-3; the match to TRBD2 covers 8 bases. Germline loops: CDR1 LGHNA, CDR2 YSLEER. CDR3 length equals 17 residues. Trimming at V came to 0 bases and at J to 4 bases, leaving 10 bases not matched to a gene. The CDR3 reads CASSQDVPGGGGETQYF. CDR3 nucleotides: TGCGCCAGCAGCCAAGATGTCCCGGGAGGGGGAGGAGAGACCCAGTACTTC.

The chain joins TRBV30 to TRBJ1-1, with 8 bases that match TRBD1. This CDR3 has 10 amino acids. Germline V gene sequence: CDR1 GTSNPN, CDR2 SVGIG (reference sequence). Trimming cost V 4 bases and J 8 bases; bases outside gene matches: 0. CDR3 sequence: CAWNRGEAFF. In DNA, the CDR3 is TGTGCCTGGAACAGGGGGGAAGCTTTCTTT. Based on the CDR3 plus reference TRBV30 and TRBJ1-1, the full variable domain is SQTIHQWPATLVQPVGSPLSLECTVEGTSNPNLYWYRQAAGRGLQLLFYSVGIGQISSEVPQNLSASRPQDRQFILSSKKLLLSDSGFYLCAWNRGEAFFGQGTRLTVV.

The chain combines TRBV6-5 with TRBJ2-1, with D possibly matching TRBD1 (5 bases). CDR3 length: 16 residues. Germline V lookup: CDR1 MNHEY, CDR2 SVGAGI. V gave up 2 bases and J gave up 7 bases, with 18 bases separating them. For the CDR3, the DNA is TGTGCCAGCAGTTACCGTCCAGGGCTGAAGGGGAATGAGCAGTTCTTC. It is translated as CASSYRPGLKGNEQFF.